A single T cell receptor (beta chain) is shown here with its context. Its antigen remains unidentified. Repertoires were generated with immunoSEQ multiplex PCR, while TCRdb's copy carries only in-frame clones and drops some. The profile covers some 56,000 clones, with about 98% appearing a single time and 1.1% taken by the ten largest. CDR1 and CDR2 from the germline V gene are LNHNV and YYDKDF (reference sequence). CDR3 length equals 11 residues. V was pared by 5 bases and J by 8 bases, with 7 bases between. This sample was taken from a study of siplizumab effects on memory and regulatory T cells. The study took a few donor pairs, and their unstimulated naive, memory, effector memory and TEMRA subsets were sequenced. Study findings and constraints: Alloreactive sequences tracing back to unstimulated CD4+ memory cells fell significantly with siplizumab.

The clonotype comes from a human donor in good health. Source material: naive CD8+ T cells sorted from blood. V usage is TRBV15 and J usage is TRBJ2-1; D unresolved. In DNA form, the CDR3 reads TGTGCCACCAGCCTAAGCGATGAGCAGTTCTTC. This translates into CATSLSDEQFF.